This passage covers 16 T cell receptor beta chains from one sample sequenced in a study of molecular identifiers for immune sequencing clone quantification (dated by TCRdb to between 2018 and 2020). The protocol used for the library was PCR. TCRdb lists the instrument as Illumina HiSeq 4000. TCRdb handled the public reads itself, with Q25 trimming in fastp and clone calling in MiXCR, and kept productive beta chains. Every entry covers one CDR3 protein and lists the most common genes and DNA from its rows. This sample lists hundreds of thousands of distinct CDR3 sequences; 20% were detected once. Jointly, the top ten make up 0.85% of the sample. The sample taken for sequencing was naive CD8+ T cells from blood, with Jurkat cell RNA spiked in. Read against the paper, the sample's cell subset or site label means: FACS-sorted CD8+CD4-CCR7+CD45RA+ naive T cells. The receptors were gathered from a human donor in good health. Some libraries in this study had Jurkat cell RNA spiked in.

At least ten counts were recorded for this clonotype. The V call is TRBV4-3, the J call TRBJ2-7; D is unresolved. Germline CDR1 LGHNA, CDR2 YSLEER. CDR3 size: 13 residues. Trimming took 0 bases from V and 3 from J, leaving 6 bases between them. CDR3 coding DNA: TGCGCCAGCAGCCAAGAGAGGAACTACGAGCAGTACTTC. Encoded protein: CASSQERNYEQYF.

This rearrangement joins TRBV29-1 to TRBJ2-7, with D unclear. CDR1 is SQVTM and CDR2 is ANQGSEA in the germline V gene. The CDR3 covers 12 residues. V shed 5 bases and J shed 3 bases, with 11 bases lying between them. CDR3 bases: TGCAGCGTTTCTGGGGATTTCTACGAGCAGTACTTC. Its translation: CSVSGDFYEQYF.

This clonotype was counted ten times or more. The chain couples TRBV7-3 to TRBJ2-3; no clear D gene. This CDR3 is 14 amino acids long. V was pared by 2 bases and J by 4 bases, with 10 bases between. Germline CDR1 reads SGHTA; CDR2 reads FQGTGA. The CDR3: CASSLGSSADTQYF. The CDR3 DNA reads TGTGCCAGCAGCTTAGGCAGTTCCGCAGATACGCAGTATTTT.

This clonotype was counted between two and nine times. This could be a read error, since a much larger clone is one nucleotide away. CDR3 region: CASSLGMGPDEAFF. DNA for the CDR3: TGTGCCAGCAGTTTAGGCATGGGTCCGGATGAAGCTTTCTTT. The V call is TRBV12-3 or TRBV12-4, the J call TRBJ1-1; D remains unclear. V dropped 1 base and J dropped 7 bases, with 13 bases sitting between them. There are 14 residues in the CDR3.

This clonotype was found a few times. This sequence joins TRBV12-3 or TRBV12-4 and TRBJ1-2; D gene unclear. The V end was cut by 3 bases, the J end by 1 base, with 6 bases between. This CDR3 is built from 13 residues. The DNA for the CDR3 is TGTGCCAGCAGTTTTAATTATAACTATGGCTACACCTTC. This sequence encodes CASSFNYNYGYTF.

The rearrangement uses TRBV27 and TRBJ1-4; D unresolved. The CDR3 runs 17 residues. Germline CDR1 MNHEY, CDR2 SMNVEV (reference sequence). V was clipped by 3 bases and J by 0 bases, with 14 bases between them. CDR3 residues: CASSFVGPLPTNEKLFF. The DNA for the CDR3 is TGTGCCAGCAGTTTTGTGGGCCCCCTCCCAACTAATGAAAAACTGTTTTTT.

The table lists this clonotype with a few counts. This sequence joins TRBV7-9 and TRBJ2-3, with 14 bases aligning to TRBD2. Germline V lookup: CDR1 SEHNR, CDR2 FQNEAQ (reference sequence). Trimming removed 5 bases from V and 2 bases from J; junction bases left unmatched: 9. This CDR3 region has 18 residues. This chain's CDR3 is CASSPTRTSGGSTDTQYF. CDR3 coding DNA: TGTGCCAGCAGCCCGACTCGGACTAGCGGGGGGTCCACAGATACGCAGTATTTT.

This clonotype showed up many times. The chain combines TRBV11-2 with TRBJ2-3, with 10 bases matching TRBD1. The CDR3 is 20 amino acids. J was trimmed by 3 bases and V by 4 bases; bases with no gene match: 19. Germline CDR1 SGHAT, CDR2 FQNNGV. In DNA, the CDR3 is TGTGCCAGCAGCTCATTCGGGGCCCAGACAGGGGGCGAGCTGACAGATACGCAGTATTTT. Amino acids: CASSSFGAQTGGELTDTQYF.

In this sample, this clonotype turned up a few times. The chain is built from TRBV30 and TRBJ2-3, with 12 positions matching TRBD2. Losses at the gene ends were 5 bases for V and 4 bases for J; bases not matched to a gene: 4. The CDR3 is 14 amino acids. From germline, CDR1 is GTSNPN and CDR2 SVGIG (reference sequence). CDR3: CAWETSGGADTQYF. The DNA of the CDR3 is TGTGCCTGGGAGACTAGCGGGGGTGCAGATACGCAGTATTTT.

This clonotype was picked up many times. The V call is TRBV20-1, the J call TRBJ2-4, with TRBD1 identical over 10 bases. Germline CDR1 is DFQATT and CDR2 is SNEGSKA (reference sequence). This CDR3 is 15 amino acids long. Losses at the gene ends were 0 bases for V and 9 bases for J; bases not matched to a gene: 8. Here the CDR3 reads CSARDTDRGLFIQYF. The CDR3 region has the DNA TGCAGTGCTAGAGATACCGACAGGGGGCTTTTCATTCAGTACTTC.

A note on this clonotype: A much more abundant neighbour one base away suggests this may be a read error. The V call is TRBV28, the J call TRBJ2-5; D is possibly TRBD1 or TRBD2 (5 bases each). This CDR3 has 14 amino acids. Looked up from germline, CDR1 is MDHEN and CDR2 is SYDVKM. CDR3 in DNA: TGTGCCAGCTACCGCGGACTTGGGGGAGAGGCCCAGTACTTC. Protein: CASYRGLGGEAQYF.

This clonotype has a handful of counts. The gene calls are TRBV20-1 and TRBJ2-1; the D is unclear. CDR1 is DFQATT, CDR2 SNEGSKA, per germline (reference sequence). V was shortened by 3 bases and J by 2 bases, with 14 bases between the two germline ends. The CDR3 is made up of 15 amino acids. CDR3 in amino acids: CSASFLRLAYNEQFF. In nucleotides, the CDR3 is TGCAGTGCTAGCTTTCTCCGTCTTGCCTACAATGAGCAGTTCTTC.

This clonotype was seen many times. The chain has TRBV27 and TRBJ2-7; D is undetermined. The ends were cut back, 6 bases at V and 2 bases at J, with 11 bases in the middle. The CDR3 is made up of 13 amino acids. CDR1 and CDR2 (germline): MNHEY, SMNVEV (reference sequence). The CDR3 here is CASSPDGAYEQYF. The CDR3 DNA reads TGTGCCAGCAGCCCGGACGGTGCCTACGAGCAGTACTTC.

This clonotype was observed many times. The V call is TRBV20-1, the J call TRBJ2-7; D is perhaps TRBD1 (6 bases). The germline V gene encodes CDR1 DFQATT and CDR2 SNEGSKA (reference sequence). This CDR3 is 15 amino acids long. Trimming removed 0 bases from V and 0 bases from J, with 12 bases in between. The CDR3 DNA follows: TGCAGTGCTAGAGATTGGGACAACCCCTCCTACGAGCAGTACTTC. The encoded protein is CSARDWDNPSYEQYF.

This clonotype was detected many times. The CDR3 nucleotides are TGTGCCAGCAGTCCGTCCGGGACAGGGGGCTATGGCTACACCTTC. Amino acid sequence: CASSPSGTGGYGYTF. V usage is TRBV12-3 or TRBV12-4 and J usage is TRBJ1-2; TRBD1 agrees at 11 bases. This CDR3 region has 15 residues. With V trimmed by 5 bases and J by 4 bases, 6 bases remained unmatched.

The chain carries TRBV7-9 and TRBJ1-5; no firm D call. The CDR3 is 15 amino acids. V lost 3 bases, J lost 0 bases, and 9 bases lay in between. Per germline, CDR1 SEHNR and CDR2 FQNEAQ (reference sequence). This CDR3 reads CASSFEGSSNQPQHF. CDR3 nucleotide sequence: TGTGCCAGCAGCTTTGAAGGATCTAGCAATCAGCCCCAGCATTTT.